This T cell receptor (beta chain) was captured by sequencing in a study of cytomegalovirus exposure and HLA in healthy donors. Overall study results and limits: The authors assumed roughly uniform sequencing depth across donors for presence/absence analyses. It was reported that the classifier diagnosed cytomegalovirus status with high specificity and sensitivity in both the original and validation cohorts. There was a cluster of highly shared sequence variants that was likely a sequencing artifact.

This cohort consisted of healthy bone marrow donors. Primers: 60 Vbeta forward and 13 Jbeta reverse. The assay was immunoSEQ multiplex PCR, and TCRdb's table has in-frame clones only and misses some. The sample consists of approximately 82,000 clones, around 70% of them appearing once. With regard to this clone: Its target is not known.

The sample consisted of PBMCs. This clonotype was obtained from a woman between 50 and 59 years old in good health and CMV-seropositive.

The CDR3 here is CATSRDITTRVNTEAFF. As DNA, the CDR3 is TGTGCCACCAGCAGAGATATTACTACCCGAGTGAACACTGAAGCTTTCTTT. This chain uses TRBV15 with TRBJ1-1, with D hard to call. The V end was cut by 0 bases, the J end by 0 bases, with 14 bases between. In germline, CDR1 is LNHNV, CDR2 YYDKDF (reference sequence). The CDR3 totals 17 residues.